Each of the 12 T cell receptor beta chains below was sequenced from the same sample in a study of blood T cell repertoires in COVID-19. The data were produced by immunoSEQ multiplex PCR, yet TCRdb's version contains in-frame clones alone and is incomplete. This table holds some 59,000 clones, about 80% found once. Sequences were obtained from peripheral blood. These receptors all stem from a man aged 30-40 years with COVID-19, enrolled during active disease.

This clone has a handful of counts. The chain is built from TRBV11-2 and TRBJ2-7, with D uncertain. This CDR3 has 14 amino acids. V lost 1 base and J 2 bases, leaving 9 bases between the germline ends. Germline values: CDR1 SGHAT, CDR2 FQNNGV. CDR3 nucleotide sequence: TGTGCCAGCAGCTTAGGCAGTTTTCCCTACGAGCAGTACTTC. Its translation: CASSLGSFPYEQYF.

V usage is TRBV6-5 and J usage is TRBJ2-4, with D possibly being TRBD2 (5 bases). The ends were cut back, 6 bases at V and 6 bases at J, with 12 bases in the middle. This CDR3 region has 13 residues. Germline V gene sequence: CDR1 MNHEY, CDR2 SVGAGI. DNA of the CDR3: TGTGCCAGCAGCACGACGGGAATAAACATTCAGTACTTC. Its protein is CASSTTGINIQYF.

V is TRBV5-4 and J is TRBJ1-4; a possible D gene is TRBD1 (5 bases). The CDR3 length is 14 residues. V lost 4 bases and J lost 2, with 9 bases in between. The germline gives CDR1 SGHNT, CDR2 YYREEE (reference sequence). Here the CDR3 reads CASSETVTNEKLFF. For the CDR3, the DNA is TGTGCCAGCAGCGAGACAGTTACTAATGAAAAACTGTTTTTT.

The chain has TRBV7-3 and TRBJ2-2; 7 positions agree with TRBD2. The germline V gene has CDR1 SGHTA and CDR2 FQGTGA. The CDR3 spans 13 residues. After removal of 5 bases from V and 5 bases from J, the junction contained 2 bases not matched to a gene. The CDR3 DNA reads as TGTGCCAGCAGCCCCGGGGGGACCGGGGAGCTGTTTTTT. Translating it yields CASSPGGTGELFF. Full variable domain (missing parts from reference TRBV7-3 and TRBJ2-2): GAGVSQTPSNKVTEKGKYVELRCDPISGHTALYWYRQSLGQGPEFLIYFQGTGAADDSGLPNDRFFAVRPEGSVSTLKIQRTERGDSAVYLCASSPGGTGELFFGEGSRLTVL.

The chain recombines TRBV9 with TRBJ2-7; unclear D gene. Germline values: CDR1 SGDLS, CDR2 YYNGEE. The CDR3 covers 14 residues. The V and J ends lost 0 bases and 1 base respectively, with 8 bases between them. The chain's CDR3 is CASSVAMESYEQYF. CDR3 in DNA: TGTGCCAGCAGCGTAGCTATGGAGTCCTACGAGCAGTACTTC.

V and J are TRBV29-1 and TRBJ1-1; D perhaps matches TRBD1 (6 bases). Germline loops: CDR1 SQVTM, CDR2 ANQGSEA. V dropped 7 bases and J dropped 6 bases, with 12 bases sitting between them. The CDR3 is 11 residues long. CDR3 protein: CSGGQLSEAFF. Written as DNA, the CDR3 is TGCAGCGGCGGACAGTTGTCTGAAGCTTTCTTT.

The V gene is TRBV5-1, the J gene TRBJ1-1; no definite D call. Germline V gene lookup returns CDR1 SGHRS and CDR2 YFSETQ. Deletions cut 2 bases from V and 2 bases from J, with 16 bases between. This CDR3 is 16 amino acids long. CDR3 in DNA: TGCGCCAGCAGCTTACGCGAATTGCGCTCTAACACTGAAGCTTTCTTT. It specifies CASSLRELRSNTEAFF.

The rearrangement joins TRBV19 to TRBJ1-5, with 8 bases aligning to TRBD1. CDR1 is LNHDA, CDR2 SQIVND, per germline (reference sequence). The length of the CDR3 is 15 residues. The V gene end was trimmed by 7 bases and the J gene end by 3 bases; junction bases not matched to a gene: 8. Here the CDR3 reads CASTRTGMYNQPQHF. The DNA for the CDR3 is TGTGCCAGTACCCGGACAGGGATGTACAATCAGCCCCAGCATTTT.

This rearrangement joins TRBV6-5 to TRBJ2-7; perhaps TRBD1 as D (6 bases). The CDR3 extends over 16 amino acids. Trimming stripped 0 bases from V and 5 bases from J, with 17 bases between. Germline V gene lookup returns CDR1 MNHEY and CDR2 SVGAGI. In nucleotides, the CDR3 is TGTGCCAGCAGTTACTCGCGCCCCGGACAGTTCCACGAGCAGTACTTC. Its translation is CASSYSRPGQFHEQYF.

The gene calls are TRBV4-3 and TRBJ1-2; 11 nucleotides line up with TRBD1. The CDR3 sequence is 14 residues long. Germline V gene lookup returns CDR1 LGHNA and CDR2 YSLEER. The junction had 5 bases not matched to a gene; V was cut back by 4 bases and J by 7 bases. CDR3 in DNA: TGCGCCAGCAGCCGGGCGGGACAGGGGGGTGGCTACACCTTC. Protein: CASSRAGQGGGYTF.

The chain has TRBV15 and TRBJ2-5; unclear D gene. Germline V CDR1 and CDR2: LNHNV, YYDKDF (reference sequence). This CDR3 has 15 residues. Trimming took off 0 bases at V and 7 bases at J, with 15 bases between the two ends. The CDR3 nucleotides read TGTGCCACCAGCAGAGATTTCGAGCAAATCGCGACCCAGTACTTC. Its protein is CATSRDFEQIATQYF. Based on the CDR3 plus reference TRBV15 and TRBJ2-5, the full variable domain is DAMVIQNPRYQVTQFGKPVTLSCSQTLNHNVMYWYQQKSSQAPKLLFHYYDKDFNNEADTPDNFQSRRPNTSFCFLDIRSPGLGDTAMYLCATSRDFEQIATQYFGPGTRLLVL.

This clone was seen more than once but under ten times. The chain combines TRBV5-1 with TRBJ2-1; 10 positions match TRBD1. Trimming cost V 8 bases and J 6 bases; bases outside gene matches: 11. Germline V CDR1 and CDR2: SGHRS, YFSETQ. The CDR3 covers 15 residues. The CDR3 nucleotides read TGCGCCAGTCGTTCCGGGACAGGGGTGTTCAATGAGCAGTTCTTC. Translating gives CASRSGTGVFNEQFF.